These 17 T cell receptor beta chains were sequenced from one sample in a study of T cells in Graves' hyperthyroidism and ophthalmopathy. TCR beta CDR3 regions were amplified from RNA. The HTBI primer set was used in a first-round RT-PCR of the TCR CDR3. TCRdb re-derived calls from the multiplex PCR reads in MiXCR, one entry per CDR3 protein. The data hold nearly 750,000 distinct CDR3 sequences, with 30% to 40% observed a single time. Sequenced: blood. The receptors were gathered from a woman in her forties with Graves' hyperthyroidism.

This chain links TRBV7-9 with TRBJ1-2; D is unresolved. CDR1 SEHNR and CDR2 FQNEAQ come from the germline V gene (reference sequence). The V end lost 4 bases, the J end lost 13 bases, and 19 bases lay between the germline ends. The CDR3 has 13 residues. The CDR3 spells CASSYPGDKGRTF. Here the CDR3 DNA reads TGTGCCAGCAGCTATCCTGGAGACAAAGGTCGCACCTTC.

This chain connects TRBV28 to TRBJ1-3; 7 bases are a match to TRBD1. Germline values: CDR1 MDHEN, CDR2 SYDVKM. Trimming cost V 8 bases and J 0 bases; bases outside gene matches: 7. CDR3 length equals 15 residues. CDR3 in DNA: TGTGCCAGCCTGAGAGGGGGCCGCTCTGGAAACACCATATATTTT. It is translated as CASLRGGRSGNTIYF. Looking up the rest from reference TRBV28 and TRBJ1-3 gives the full variable domain: DVKVTQSSRYLVKRTGEKVFLECVQDMDHENMFWYRQDPGLGLRLIYFSYDVKMKEKGDIPEGYSVSREKKERFSLILESASTNQTSMYLCASLRGGRSGNTIYFGEGSWLTVV.

At least ten counts were recorded for this clonotype. V is TRBV12-3 or TRBV12-4 and J is TRBJ1-6; 9 bases map to TRBD1. There are 15 residues in the CDR3. The V and J ends lost 5 bases and 9 bases, in that order; junction bases with no gene match: 8. CDR3 sequence (DNA): TGTGCCAGCAGTCGGACTACAGGGGGCTCTTCACCCCTCCACTTT. Its translation is CASSRTTGGSSPLHF.

In its sample, this clonotype was seen many times. The chain combines TRBV12-3 or TRBV12-4 with TRBJ1-2; D remains ambiguous. With 7 bases removed from V and 4 bases from J, the gap between germline ends came to 16 bases. The CDR3 loop spans 14 amino acids. CDR3 sequence (DNA): TGTGCCAGCACCTACGGGGAGGGCCTCTATGGCTACACCTTC. This gives the protein CASTYGEGLYGYTF.

This clonotype appeared a few times. This chain joins TRBV7-2 and TRBJ2-5; tentative D call: TRBD2 (5 bases). CDR3 length: 17 residues. The V gene lost 5 bases and the J gene lost 2 bases, with 21 bases spanning the gap. The germline V gene encodes CDR1 SGHTA and CDR2 FQGNSA. CDR3 amino acids: CASSQLPGWEIQETQYF. The CDR3 nucleotides read TGTGCCAGCAGCCAGCTCCCGGGTTGGGAGATTCAAGAGACCCAGTACTTC. Complete variable domain (other parts from reference TRBV7-2 and TRBJ2-5): GAGVSQSPSNKVTEKGKDVELRCDPISGHTALYWYRQSLGQGLEFLIYFQGNSAPDKSGLPSDRFSAERTGGSVSTLTIQRTQQEDSAVYLCASSQLPGWEIQETQYFGPGTRLLVL.

The rearrangement links TRBV6-5 to TRBJ1-4; D gene ambiguous. The CDR3 runs to 13 residues. Trimming took off 2 bases at V and 8 bases at J, with 9 bases between the two ends. Germline CDR1 reads MNHEY; CDR2 reads SVGAGI. CDR3 in amino acids: CASSYPVWEKLFF. In DNA form, the CDR3 reads TGTGCCAGCAGTTACCCAGTGTGGGAAAAACTGTTTTTT.

This clonotype occurred many times. This chain connects TRBV2 to TRBJ2-7; D is undetermined. The CDR3 is made up of 16 amino acids. Trimming pared 4 bases from V and 1 base from J, leaving 17 bases between. Germline CDR1 is SNHLY and CDR2 is FYNNEI. CDR3 sequence (DNA): TGTGCCAGCAGTGGGGTCTCCCCCGAACTTTCCTACGAGCAGTACTTC. Protein sequence: CASSGVSPELSYEQYF. The full variable domain, completed using reference TRBV2 and TRBJ2-7, is EPEVTQTPSHQVTQMGQEVILRCVPISNHLYFYWYRQILGQKVEFLVSFYNNEISEKSEIFDDQFSVERPDGSNFTLKIRSTKLEDSAMYFCASSGVSPELSYEQYFGPGTRLTVT.

The genes are TRBV20-1 and TRBJ1-6; D is perhaps TRBD1 (6 bases). CDR1 DFQATT and CDR2 SNEGSKA come from the germline V gene (reference sequence). V lost 0 bases, J lost 2 bases, and 11 bases lay in between. The CDR3 sequence is 16 residues long. CDR3 DNA sequence: TGCAGTGCTAGAGACGTACAGGGCGCCTATAATTCACCCCTCCACTTT. Its protein product is CSARDVQGAYNSPLHF.

In regard to this clonotype: This clone may be a read error of a much larger clone one base away. The chain couples TRBV29-1 to TRBJ1-2; maybe TRBD1 (5 bases). With 3 bases removed from V and 6 bases from J, the gap between germline ends came to 11 bases. CDR1 and CDR2 from the germline V gene are SQVTM and ANQGSEA. The CDR3 is 12 residues long. The CDR3 nucleotides are TGCAGCGTTGACGACGGGGACCATGGCTACACCTTC. Protein sequence: CSVDDGDHGYTF. The entire variable domain, with the rest obtained from reference TRBV29-1 and TRBJ1-2, is as follows: SAVISQKPSRDICQRGTSLTIQCQVDSQVTMMFWYRQQPGQSLTLIATANQGSEATYESGFVIDKFPISRPNLTFSTLTVSNMSPEDSSIYLCSVDDGDHGYTFGSGTRLTVV.

CDR3 protein: CSARGTGWASYEQYF. DNA of the CDR3: TGCAGTGCTAGGGGGACGGGGTGGGCCTCCTACGAGCAGTACTTC. This chain connects TRBV20-1 to TRBJ2-7; either TRBD1 or TRBD2 may fit D (5 bases each). CDR1 DFQATT and CDR2 SNEGSKA come from the germline V gene (reference sequence). The ends were cut back, 3 bases at V and 0 bases at J, with 15 bases in the middle. The CDR3 loop spans 15 amino acids.

This clonotype was seen ten or more times. V is TRBV7-9 and J is TRBJ2-5; D remains ambiguous. Trimming shortened V by 1 base and J by 7 bases, and 16 bases separated the two germline ends. CDR1 and CDR2 from the germline V gene are SEHNR and FQNEAQ (reference sequence). The CDR3 length is 15 residues. CDR3 amino acids: CASSLEFGPPWTQYF. CDR3 coding DNA: TGTGCCAGCAGCTTAGAATTCGGTCCTCCGTGGACCCAGTACTTC.

The chain is built from TRBV5-8 and TRBJ1-6; unclear D gene. Trimming took off 4 bases at V and 8 bases at J, with 19 bases between the two ends. In germline, CDR1 is SGHTS, CDR2 YDEGEE. The CDR3 has 16 amino acids. CDR3 nucleotides: TGTGCCAGCAGCCCCCTCCGTTTGGACGAGGATTCACCCCTCCACTTT. Protein sequence: CASSPLRLDEDSPLHF.

The V call is TRBV12-3 or TRBV12-4, the J call TRBJ1-1; 7 nucleotides line up with TRBD1. The CDR3 contains 13 residues. After removal of 10 bases from V and 6 bases from J, the junction contained 11 bases not matched to a gene. The CDR3 DNA reads TGTGCCACCGCGACAGGGTATACGGCTGAAGCTTTCTTT. It specifies CATATGYTAEAFF.

The chain joins TRBV7-1 to TRBJ2-7; TRBD2 might be the D (5 bases). TRBV7-1 carries the ORF label, with uncertain function. Trimming shortened V by 6 bases and J by 0 bases, and 18 bases separated the two germline ends. This CDR3 has 16 residues. This chain's CDR3 is CASSLSGPPHSYEQYF. CDR3 sequence (DNA): TGTGCCAGCAGTCTCAGCGGTCCCCCCCACTCCTACGAGCAGTACTTC.

V usage is TRBV7-9 and J usage is TRBJ2-5; TRBD2 agrees at 7 bases. V lost 11 bases to trimming and J lost 5 bases; unmatched junction nucleotides: 14. This CDR3 is 14 amino acids long. Germline values: CDR1 SEHNR, CDR2 FQNEAQ (reference sequence). CDR3 nucleotide sequence: TGTGCCGGCACCGAAGCGGGAAGTGTGGAGACCCAGTACTTC. Amino acids: CAGTEAGSVETQYF.

The J gene is TRBJ2-5, the V gene TRBV29-1; D possibly uses TRBD1 or TRBD2 (5 bases each). The V and J ends lost 0 bases and 5 bases respectively, with 19 bases between them. Germline V lookup: CDR1 SQVTM, CDR2 ANQGSEA. The CDR3 consists of 16 residues. Written as DNA, the CDR3 is TGCAGCGTTGAAGATGTTCGGGACCTCGAGGGGGAGACCCAGTACTTC. Amino acid sequence: CSVEDVRDLEGETQYF.

Concerning this clonotype itself: A read error may produce the germline difference seen at one junction end. The rearrangement uses TRBV12-3 or TRBV12-4 and TRBJ1-1; D is unresolved. There are 14 residues in the CDR3. Written as DNA, the CDR3 is TGTGCCGGCAGTCCCCTTTATCTGAACACTGAAGCTTTCTTT. It is translated as CAGSPLYLNTEAFF.